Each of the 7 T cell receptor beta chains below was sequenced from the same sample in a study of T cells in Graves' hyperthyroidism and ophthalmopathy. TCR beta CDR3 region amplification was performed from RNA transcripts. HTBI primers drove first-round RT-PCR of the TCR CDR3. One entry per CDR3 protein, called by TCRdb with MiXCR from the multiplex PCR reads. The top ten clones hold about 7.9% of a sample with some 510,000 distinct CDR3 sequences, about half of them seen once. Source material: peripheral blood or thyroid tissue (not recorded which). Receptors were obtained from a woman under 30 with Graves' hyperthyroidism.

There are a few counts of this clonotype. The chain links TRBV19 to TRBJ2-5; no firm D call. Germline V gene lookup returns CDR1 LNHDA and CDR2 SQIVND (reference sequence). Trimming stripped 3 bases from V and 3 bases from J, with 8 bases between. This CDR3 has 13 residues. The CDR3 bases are TGTGCCAGTAGTATCGAGTTCGAAGAGACCCAGTACTTC. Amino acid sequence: CASSIEFEETQYF. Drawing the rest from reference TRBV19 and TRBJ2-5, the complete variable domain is DGGITQSPKYLFRKEGQNVTLSCEQNLNHDAMYWYRQDPGQGLRLIYYSQIVNDFQKGDIAEGYSVSREKKESFPLTVTSAQKNPTAFYLCASSIEFEETQYFGPGTRLLVL.

The CDR3 nucleotides read TGTGCCAGCAGCTCCCGGGTGAAGACATTCTATGGCTACACCTTC. Protein: CASSSRVKTFYGYTF. The chain is built from TRBV5-5 and TRBJ1-2; D not resolved. Trimming pared 3 bases from V and 4 bases from J, leaving 16 bases between. Germline V gene sequence: CDR1 SGHKS, CDR2 YYEKEE (reference sequence). The CDR3 consists of 15 residues.

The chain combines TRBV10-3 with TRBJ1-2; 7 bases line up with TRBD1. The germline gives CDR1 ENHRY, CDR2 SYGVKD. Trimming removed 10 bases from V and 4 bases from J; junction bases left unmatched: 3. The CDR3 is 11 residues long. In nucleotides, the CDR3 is TGTGCCACCGAGGGGGCCTATGGCTACACCTTC. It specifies CATEGAYGYTF.

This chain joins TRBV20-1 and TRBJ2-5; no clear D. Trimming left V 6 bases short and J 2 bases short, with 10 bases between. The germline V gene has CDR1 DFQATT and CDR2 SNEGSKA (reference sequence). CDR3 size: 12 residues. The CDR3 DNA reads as TGCAGTGCCGAAAAGCCTCAAGAGACCCAGTACTTC. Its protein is CSAEKPQETQYF.

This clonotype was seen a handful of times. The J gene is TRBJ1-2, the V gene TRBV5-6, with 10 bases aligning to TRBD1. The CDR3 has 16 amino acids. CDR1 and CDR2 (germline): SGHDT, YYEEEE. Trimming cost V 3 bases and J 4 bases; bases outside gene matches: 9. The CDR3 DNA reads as TGTGCCAGCAGCTCCGGGACAGGGGCGACCATCTATGGCTACACCTTC. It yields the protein CASSSGTGATIYGYTF.

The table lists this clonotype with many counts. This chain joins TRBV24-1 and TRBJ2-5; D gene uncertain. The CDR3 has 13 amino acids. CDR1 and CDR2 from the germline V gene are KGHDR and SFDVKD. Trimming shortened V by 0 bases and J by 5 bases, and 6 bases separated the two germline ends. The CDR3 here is CATSDLPRETQYF. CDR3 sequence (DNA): TGTGCCACCAGTGATTTGCCCCGGGAGACCCAGTACTTC.

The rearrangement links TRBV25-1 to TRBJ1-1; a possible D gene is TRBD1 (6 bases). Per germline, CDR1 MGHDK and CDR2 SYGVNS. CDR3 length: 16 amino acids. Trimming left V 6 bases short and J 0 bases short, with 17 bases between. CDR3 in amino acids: CASRPRLGGVNTEAFF. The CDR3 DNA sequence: TGTGCCAGCAGGCCAAGGTTGGGGGGCGTGAACACTGAAGCTTTCTTT. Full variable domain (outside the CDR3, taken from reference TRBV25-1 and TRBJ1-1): EADIYQTPRYLVIGTGKKITLECSQTMGHDKMYWYQQDPGMELHLIHYSYGVNSTEKGDLSSESTVSRIRTEHFPLTLESARPSHTSQYLCASRPRLGGVNTEAFFGQGTRLTVV.